A single sample gave rise to the 28 T cell receptor beta chains below, sequenced in a study of graft-versus-host responses after intestinal transplantation listed by TCRdb under 2021. The sample's time point, from its label and the paper: cells obtained before transplantation from donor or recipient. What these receptors recognize is not known. The method was the immunoSEQ multiplex PCR assay. In TCRdb, the immuneACCESS table is reduced to in-frame sequences with V and J assigned. These tables do not hold every clone; where another copy was compared, an unresolved V gene accounts for under half, and the others remain unexplained. The sample includes 85,000 to 90,000 clones, with over 80% observed a single time. The top ten constitute approximately 18% of the sample. This specimen consisted of unstimulated CD8+ T cells sorted from spleen or lymph node cells, obtained before intestinal transplant. These receptors came from a human donor who received an intestinal transplant.

This chain links TRBV7-9 with TRBJ2-7; D is unresolved. CDR1 is SEHNR and CDR2 is FQNEAQ in the germline V gene (reference sequence). The CDR3 contains 14 residues. Deletions cut 1 base from V and 2 bases from J, with 9 bases between. This chain's CDR3 is CASSLGTHPYEQYF. DNA of the CDR3: TGTGCCAGCAGCTTAGGTACACATCCCTACGAGCAGTACTTC.

This clone showed up just once. The V call is TRBV6-5, the J call TRBJ1-1, with D perhaps matching TRBD1 (5 bases). V shed 0 bases and J shed 5 bases, with 10 bases lying between them. Germline V gene sequence: CDR1 MNHEY, CDR2 SVGAGI. This CDR3 region has 14 residues. In DNA form, the CDR3 reads TGTGCCAGCAGTTACTCGACGTGGGGGACTGAAGCTTTCTTT. It encodes CASSYSTWGTEAFF.

This chain uses TRBV19 with TRBJ1-1; the D gene is possibly TRBD1 (5 bases). This CDR3 spans 13 amino acids. Germline-derived CDR1 and CDR2 are LNHDA and SQIVND (reference sequence). Deletions cut 4 bases from V and 6 bases from J, with 12 bases between. The CDR3 DNA sequence: TGTGCCAGTAGTACCTACGACAGCCCTGAAGCTTTCTTT. It specifies CASSTYDSPEAFF. Looking up the rest from reference TRBV19 and TRBJ1-1 gives the full variable domain: DGGITQSPKYLFRKEGQNVTLSCEQNLNHDAMYWYRQDPGQGLRLIYYSQIVNDFQKGDIAEGYSVSREKKESFPLTVTSAQKNPTAFYLCASSTYDSPEAFFGQGTRLTVV.

The rearrangement joins TRBV6-5 to TRBJ2-5, with 12 bases aligning to TRBD2. Per germline, CDR1 MNHEY and CDR2 SVGAGI. J lost 2 bases, V lost 4 bases, and 5 bases had no gene match. The CDR3 totals 16 residues. CDR3 residues: CASSFTSGGLQETQYF. The CDR3 nucleotides read TGTGCCAGCAGTTTCACTAGCGGGGGGCTTCAAGAGACCCAGTACTTC.

The V and J genes are TRBV28 and TRBJ1-4, with D possibly being TRBD1 (5 bases). This CDR3 has 15 amino acids. Germline V gene lookup returns CDR1 MDHEN and CDR2 SYDVKM. Trimming left V 3 bases short and J 0 bases short, with 8 bases between. The chain's CDR3 is CASSFQGATNEKLFF. In nucleotides, the CDR3 is TGTGCCAGCAGTTTCCAGGGAGCAACTAATGAAAAACTGTTTTTT. The full variable domain, in which reference TRBV28 and TRBJ1-4 provide the parts outside the CDR3, is DVKVTQSSRYLVKRTGEKVFLECVQDMDHENMFWYRQDPGLGLRLIYFSYDVKMKEKGDIPEGYSVSREKKERFSLILESASTNQTSMYLCASSFQGATNEKLFFGSGTQLSVL.

In this sample, this clone turned up a few times. The V and J genes are TRBV5-4 and TRBJ2-5, with 14 nucleotides matching TRBD2. The CDR3 length is 16 residues. The germline V gene has CDR1 SGHNT and CDR2 YYREEE (reference sequence). Unmatched junction bases numbered 2, after V lost 4 bases and J lost 0 bases. The DNA of the CDR3 is TGTGCCAGCAGCCCGGGACTAGCGGGAGACCAAGAGACCCAGTACTTC. Protein sequence: CASSPGLAGDQETQYF. Using reference TRBV5-4 and TRBJ2-5 for the parts outside the CDR3, the full variable domain is ETGVTQSPTHLIKTRGQQVTLRCSSQSGHNTVSWYQQALGQGPQFIFQYYREEENGRGNFPPRFSGLQFPNYSSELNVNALELDDSALYLCASSPGLAGDQETQYFGPGTRLLVL.

The chain links TRBV6-5 to TRBJ1-5; D gene unclear. Germline V CDR1 and CDR2: MNHEY, SVGAGI. The CDR3 runs 15 residues. V lost 6 bases and J lost 7, with 19 bases in between. This chain's CDR3 is CASSHTSPEVQPQHF. The CDR3 DNA follows: TGTGCCAGCAGCCACACTTCTCCTGAGGTGCAGCCCCAGCATTTT.

V and J are TRBV7-9 and TRBJ2-2; TRBD2 matches 10 bases. CDR3 length: 15 residues. V shed 1 base and J 6 bases; nucleotides not matched to a gene: 2. Germline loops: CDR1 SEHNR, CDR2 FQNEAQ (reference sequence). In DNA, the CDR3 is TGTGCCAGCAGCTTAGGGACTAGCGGATCCGGGGAGCTGTTTTTT. Protein: CASSLGTSGSGELFF. The full variable domain, in which reference TRBV7-9 and TRBJ2-2 provide the parts outside the CDR3, is DTGVSQNPRHKITKRGQNVTFRCDPISEHNRLYWYRQTLGQGPEFLTYFQNEAQLEKSRLLSDRFSAERPKGSFSTLEIQRTEQGDSAMYLCASSLGTSGSGELFFGEGSRLTVL.

This clone was observed once. The chain has TRBV19 and TRBJ1-6; D is perhaps TRBD1 (5 bases). Trimming pared 7 bases from V and 0 bases from J, leaving 19 bases between. CDR1 is LNHDA and CDR2 is SQIVND in the germline V gene (reference sequence). CDR3 length: 18 amino acids. The CDR3 DNA follows: TGTGCCAGTAATGGGGGGGACCAGGAGAGCTCCTATAATTCACCCCTCCACTTT. This sequence encodes CASNGGDQESSYNSPLHF.

Only a few counts were recorded for this clone. This rearrangement joins TRBV11-2 to TRBJ1-2, with TRBD1 identical over 8 bases. Germline trimming cut 2 bases from V and 3 bases from J; bases unmatched to any gene: 5. Germline lookup yields CDR1 SGHAT and CDR2 FQNNGV. CDR3 length equals 15 residues. The CDR3 region is CASSLWAGGDYGYTF. CDR3 DNA: TGTGCCAGCAGCTTATGGGCAGGGGGCGACTATGGCTACACCTTC.

The gene calls are TRBV19 and TRBJ1-1, with 8 positions matching TRBD1. The CDR3 loop spans 13 amino acids. Germline trimming cut 5 bases from V and 4 bases from J; bases unmatched to any gene: 3. The germline V gene has CDR1 LNHDA and CDR2 SQIVND (reference sequence). In DNA, the CDR3 is TGTGCCAGTAGTTCAGGGGGCGGCACTGAAGCTTTCTTT. Translated: CASSSGGGTEAFF.

The V call is TRBV19, the J call TRBJ1-1; the match to TRBD1 covers 8 bases. V lost 5 bases and J lost 0; bases outside the gene matches: 8. The CDR3 contains 16 residues. The germline CDR1 and CDR2 sequences are LNHDA and SQIVND (reference sequence). In DNA form, the CDR3 reads TGTGCCAGTAGTTCCTGGACAGGGAACATGAACACTGAAGCTTTCTTT. It codes for CASSSWTGNMNTEAFF. Supplemented by reference TRBV19 and TRBJ1-1, the full variable domain reads DGGITQSPKYLFRKEGQNVTLSCEQNLNHDAMYWYRQDPGQGLRLIYYSQIVNDFQKGDIAEGYSVSREKKESFPLTVTSAQKNPTAFYLCASSSWTGNMNTEAFFGQGTRLTVV.

This clone was found once. The rearrangement joins TRBV13 to TRBJ2-1, with 8 bases identical to TRBD2. Germline assignment: CDR1 PRHDT and CDR2 FYEKMQ (reference sequence). The length of the CDR3 is 16 residues. V was pared by 0 bases and J by 6 bases, with 7 bases of the junction left unmatched. The CDR3 DNA reads as TGTGCCAGCAGCTTAGGGTGGAGTAGCGGGATCAATGAGCAGTTCTTC. This gives the protein CASSLGWSSGINEQFF.

This CDR3 is CASSFFRGPDYEQYF. CDR3 DNA: TGTGCCAGCAGCTTTTTTCGTGGACCAGACTACGAGCAGTACTTC. V is TRBV11-2 and J is TRBJ2-7; D gene unclear. CDR1 and CDR2 from the germline V gene are SGHAT and FQNNGV. V lost 3 bases and J 3 bases, leaving 15 bases between the germline ends. This CDR3 is built from 15 residues.

The V gene is TRBV30, the J gene TRBJ2-3; 12 nucleotides align to TRBD2. Germline assignment: CDR1 GTSNPN and CDR2 SVGIG (reference sequence). J gave up 2 bases and V 0 bases, and 3 bases lay outside the gene matches. The CDR3 consists of 16 residues. The CDR3 is CAWSVGLAGSTDTQYF. In DNA form, the CDR3 reads TGTGCCTGGAGTGTAGGACTAGCGGGATCCACAGATACGCAGTATTTT. Full variable domain (missing parts from reference TRBV30 and TRBJ2-3): SQTIHQWPATLVQPVGSPLSLECTVEGTSNPNLYWYRQAAGRGLQLLFYSVGIGQISSEVPQNLSASRPQDRQFILSSKKLLLSDSGFYLCAWSVGLAGSTDTQYFGPGTRLTVL.

V usage is TRBV5-6 and J usage is TRBJ2-7, with D hard to call. This CDR3 has 13 amino acids. V was shortened by 3 bases and J by 3 bases, with 10 bases between the two germline ends. CDR1 is SGHDT and CDR2 is YYEEEE in the germline V gene. The CDR3 reads CASSYRPLYEQYF. The CDR3 DNA reads TGTGCCAGCAGCTATCGACCGCTCTACGAGCAGTACTTC.

V usage is TRBV5-1 and J usage is TRBJ2-1; D not resolved. CDR3 length: 13 residues. Germline values: CDR1 SGHRS, CDR2 YFSETQ. V was shortened by 0 bases and J by 9 bases, with 10 bases between the two germline ends. The CDR3 bases are TGCGCCAGCAGCTTGGTGTGGGTCAGTGAGCAGTTCTTC. The encoded protein is CASSLVWVSEQFF.

This chain joins TRBV6-6 and TRBJ2-4; D may be TRBD2 (5 bases). Germline V gene data show CDR1 as MNHNY and CDR2 as SVGAGI (reference sequence). This CDR3 has 15 residues. V was trimmed by 5 bases and J by 2 bases, leaving 13 bases between them. This CDR3 is CASSLPRVTKNIQYF. Written as DNA, the CDR3 is TGTGCCAGCAGTCTGCCGAGGGTGACCAAAAACATTCAGTACTTC.

J is TRBJ1-1 and V is TRBV6-5; 11 bases are a match to TRBD1. This CDR3 region has 15 residues. Germline V gene data show CDR1 as MNHEY and CDR2 as SVGAGI. V lost 6 bases, J lost 7 bases, and 10 bases stayed unmatched. Written as DNA, the CDR3 is TGTGCCAGCAGCCTCACCGGGACAGGGGGGTTTGAAGCTTTCTTT. This codes for CASSLTGTGGFEAFF.

The chain has TRBV15 and TRBJ1-2; no clear D gene. V lost 6 bases and J 6 bases, leaving 14 bases between the germline ends. The CDR3 consists of 13 residues. Germline V CDR1 and CDR2: LNHNV, YYDKDF (reference sequence). The CDR3 sequence is CATSRSAVDGYTF. The CDR3, as DNA: TGTGCCACCAGTCGGTCAGCAGTGGATGGCTACACCTTC.

The table lists this clone with a count of one. The chain links TRBV4-1 to TRBJ1-1; D remains ambiguous. V lost 0 bases to trimming and J lost 0 bases, with 14 bases between them. Germline CDR1 reads MGHRA; CDR2 reads YSYEKL. The CDR3 covers 17 residues. The CDR3 loop is CASSQEAGLSLNTEAFF. The DNA for the CDR3 is TGCGCCAGCAGCCAAGAAGCAGGCTTATCCTTGAACACTGAAGCTTTCTTT.

The chain couples TRBV15 to TRBJ2-1, with TRBD2 matching 11 bases. The CDR3 has 20 amino acids. Germline V gene data show CDR1 as LNHNV and CDR2 as YYDKDF (reference sequence). J was trimmed by 4 bases and V by 0 bases; bases with no gene match: 14. The CDR3 is CATSRDAWDRASGGYNEQFF. The CDR3 nucleotides read TGTGCCACCAGCAGAGATGCGTGGGACAGGGCTAGCGGGGGGTACAATGAGCAGTTCTTC. The complete variable domain, with remaining parts taken from reference TRBV15 and TRBJ2-1, reads DAMVIQNPRYQVTQFGKPVTLSCSQTLNHNVMYWYQQKSSQAPKLLFHYYDKDFNNEADTPDNFQSRRPNTSFCFLDIRSPGLGDTAMYLCATSRDAWDRASGGYNEQFFGPGTRLTVL.

This chain uses TRBV4-3 with TRBJ2-7; the D call may be TRBD1 or TRBD2 (5 bases each). Deletions cut 1 base from V and 0 bases from J, with 10 bases between. Germline loops: CDR1 LGHNA, CDR2 YSLEER. The length of the CDR3 is 15 residues. The chain's CDR3 is CASSQGGTTSYEQYF. The CDR3 DNA follows: TGCGCCAGCAGCCAAGGGGGGACCACCTCCTACGAGCAGTACTTC.

The chain uses TRBV5-1 and TRBJ1-1; the D is unclear. Trimming left V 0 bases short and J 9 bases short, with 12 bases between. Germline lookup yields CDR1 SGHRS and CDR2 YFSETQ. CDR3 length: 13 amino acids. CDR3 amino acids: CASSLVPPLQAFF. The CDR3 DNA sequence: TGCGCCAGCAGCTTGGTTCCTCCTCTCCAAGCTTTCTTT.

The chain links TRBV13 to TRBJ1-2, with D possibly matching TRBD1 (6 bases). The CDR3 is 16 residues long. Germline V lookup: CDR1 PRHDT, CDR2 FYEKMQ (reference sequence). With 0 bases removed from V and 7 bases from J, the gap between germline ends came to 18 bases. The CDR3 reads CASSLGDAGAGFGYTF. CDR3 nucleotides: TGTGCCAGCAGCTTAGGCGATGCAGGGGCGGGCTTTGGCTACACCTTC.

This clone was detected a few times. V and J are TRBV6-5 and TRBJ2-3, with D perhaps matching TRBD2 (5 bases). The germline V and J ends were trimmed by 6 bases and 3 bases, with 10 bases remaining between them. From germline, CDR1 is MNHEY and CDR2 SVGAGI. The CDR3 has 13 amino acids. CDR3 bases: TGTGCCAGCAGCCAAGGAGGAACAGATACGCAGTATTTT. Protein: CASSQGGTDTQYF.

This chain joins TRBV9 and TRBJ1-5; D call uncertain. The CDR3 spans 13 residues. V shed 0 bases and J shed 4 bases, with 5 bases lying between them. Germline V gene data show CDR1 as SGDLS and CDR2 as YYNGEE. This CDR3 is CASSVEQNQPQHF. The CDR3 DNA is TGTGCCAGCAGCGTAGAACAGAATCAGCCCCAGCATTTT.

The chain combines TRBV11-3 with TRBJ1-1; 7 bases map to TRBD1. Trimming at V came to 5 bases and at J to 3 bases, leaving 6 bases not matched to a gene. The germline V gene encodes CDR1 SGHNT and CDR2 YENEEA. This CDR3 contains 14 residues. CDR3 sequence reads: CASSLAGQHTEAFF. CDR3 nucleotides: TGTGCCAGCAGCCTCGCGGGACAGCACACTGAAGCTTTCTTT.